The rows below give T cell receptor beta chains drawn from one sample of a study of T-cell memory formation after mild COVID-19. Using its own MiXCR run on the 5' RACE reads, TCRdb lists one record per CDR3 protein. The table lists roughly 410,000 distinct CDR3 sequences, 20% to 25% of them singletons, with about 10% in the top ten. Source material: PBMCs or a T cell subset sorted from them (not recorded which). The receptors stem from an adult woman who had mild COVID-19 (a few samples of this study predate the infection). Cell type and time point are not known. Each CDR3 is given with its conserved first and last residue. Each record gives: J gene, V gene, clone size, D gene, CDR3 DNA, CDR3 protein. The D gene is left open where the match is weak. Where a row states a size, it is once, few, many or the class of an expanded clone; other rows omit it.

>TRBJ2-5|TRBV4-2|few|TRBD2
TGTGCCAGCAGCCAAGATTACCTAGCGGGAGGCCCCCGGCAAGAGACCCAGTACTTC
CASSQDYLAGGPRQETQYF
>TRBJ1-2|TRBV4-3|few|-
TGCGCCAGCAGCCAAGATCGGGGCCCCTATGGCTACACCTTC
CASSQDRGPYGYTF
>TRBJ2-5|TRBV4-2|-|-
TGTGCCAGCAGCCAAGGAGCGGACCGTCAAGAGACCCAGTACTTC
CASSQGADRQETQYF
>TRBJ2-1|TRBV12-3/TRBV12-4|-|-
TGTGCCAGCAGTGCGACTAGTAGCGACAATGAGCAGTTCTTC
CASSATSSDNEQFF
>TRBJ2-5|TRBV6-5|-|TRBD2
TGTGCCAGCAGTTCCGAAGGGACTAGCGATCGGGAGACCCAGTACTTC
CASSSEGTSDRETQYF
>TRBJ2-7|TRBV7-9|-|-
TGTGCCAGCAGCCATCAGGCGGGGACACTCTCCGAGCAGTACTTC
CASSHQAGTLSEQYF
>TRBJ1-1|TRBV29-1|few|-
TGCAGCGGACGGGCACATGAAGCTTTCTTT
CSGRAHEAFF
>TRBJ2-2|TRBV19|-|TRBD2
TGTGCCAGTACCGGTTTTCAGGGACTAGCGATCCCCGGGGAGCTGTTTTTT
CASTGFQGLAIPGELFF
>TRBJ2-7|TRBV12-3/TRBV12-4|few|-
TGTGCCAGCAGTTTGGTGGGGGGTATCTACGAGCAGTACTTC
CASSLVGGIYEQYF
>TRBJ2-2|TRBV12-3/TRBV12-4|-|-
TGTGCCAGCGCACCGGGAACACCCACCGGGGAGCTGTTTTTT
CASAPGTPTGELFF
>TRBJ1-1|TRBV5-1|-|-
TGCGCCAGCAGCTCGGAGGGAGGGACGAACACTGAAGCTTTCTTT
CASSSEGGTNTEAFF
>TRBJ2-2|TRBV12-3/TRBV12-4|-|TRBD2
TGTGCCATCAATCCCTCAGCGGGAGGGAACACCGGGGAGCTGTTTTTT
CAINPSAGGNTGELFF
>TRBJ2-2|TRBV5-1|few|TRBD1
TGCGCCAGCAGCTTGTCGACAGGGAGAAACACCGGGGAGCTGTTTTTT
CASSLSTGRNTGELFF
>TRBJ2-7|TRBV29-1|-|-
TGCAGCGTTGCTCCAACGAGATCCTACGAGCAGTACTTC
CSVAPTRSYEQYF
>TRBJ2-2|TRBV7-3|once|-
TGTGCCAGCAGCTTATACGCTACCGGGGAGCTGTTTTTT
CASSLYATGELFF
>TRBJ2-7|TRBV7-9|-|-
TGTGCCAGCAGCTTCAGACAGAGCTCCTACGAGCAGTACTTC
CASSFRQSSYEQYF
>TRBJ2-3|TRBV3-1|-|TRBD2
TGTGCCAGCAGCCCAAGAAGCGGGGGCACAGATACGCAGTATTTT
CASSPRSGGTDTQYF
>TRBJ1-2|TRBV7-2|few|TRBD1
TGTGCCAGCAGCTTAGGCGAGGACAGGGCGTATGGCTACACCTTC
CASSLGEDRAYGYTF
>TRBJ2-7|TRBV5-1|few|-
TGCGCCAGCAGCAGGAGGGGCGACTACGAGCAGTACTTC
CASSRRGDYEQYF
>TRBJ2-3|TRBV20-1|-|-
TGCAGTGTCTCGGACGGCACAGATACGCAGTATTTT
CSVSDGTDTQYF
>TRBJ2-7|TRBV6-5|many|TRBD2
TGTGCCAGCAGCCCAACGGGGGGGAGCTCCTACGAGCAGTACTTC
CASSPTGGSSYEQYF
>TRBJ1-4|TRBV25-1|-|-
TGTGCCAGCAGTGAATATGAGGCTCCAGCAACTAATGAAAAACTGTTTTTT
CASSEYEAPATNEKLFF
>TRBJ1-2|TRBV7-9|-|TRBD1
TGTGCCAGCAGCCCAGCGCTGGCATCCGGGACAGGGTACGACTATGGCTACACCTTC
CASSPALASGTGYDYGYTF
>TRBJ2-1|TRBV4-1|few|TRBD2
TGCGCCAGCAGCCAAGATAGCCTAGCGGGAGGGTACAATGAGCAGTTCTTC
CASSQDSLAGGYNEQFF
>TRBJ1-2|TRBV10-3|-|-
TGTGCCATCAGTGAGTCAGTAAACTATGGCTACACCTTC
CAISESVNYGYTF
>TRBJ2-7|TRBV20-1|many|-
TGCAGTGCGGGATCCTACGAGCAGTACTTC
CSAGSYEQYF
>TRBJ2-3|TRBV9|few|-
TGTGCCAGCAGCCCCCGGGCCGGGGACGGCACAGATACGCAGTATTTT
CASSPRAGDGTDTQYF
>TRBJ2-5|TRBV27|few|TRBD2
TGTGCCAGCAGCTCTCTAGCGGGGGAGCTGAAGACCCAGTACTTC
CASSSLAGELKTQYF
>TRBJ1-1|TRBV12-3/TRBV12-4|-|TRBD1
TGTGCCAGCAGTCCAGGGGGCGCGGTAGCTTTCTTT
CASSPGGAVAFF
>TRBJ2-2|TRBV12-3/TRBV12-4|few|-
TGTGCCAGCAGTCCCCAACTTAACACCGGGGAGCTGTTTTTT
CASSPQLNTGELFF
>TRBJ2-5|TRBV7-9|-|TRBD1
TGTGCCAGTATCTCGGACAGGGAAGGTTTCTTAAGCCAAGAGACCCAGTACTTC
CASISDREGFLSQETQYF
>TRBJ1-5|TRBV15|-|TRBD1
TGTGCCACCAGCAGAGAATTGACAGGGGTGGATAAGCCCCAGCATTTT
CATSRELTGVDKPQHF
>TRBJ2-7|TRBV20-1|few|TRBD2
TGCAGTGCTAGATCTAGCGGCAGTGCGGGGGGCGCCTACGAGCAGTACTTC
CSARSSGSAGGAYEQYF
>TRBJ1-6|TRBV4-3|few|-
TGCGCCAGCAGCCAAGAGAGTGGGGCCTTTAATTCACCCCTCCACTTT
CASSQESGAFNSPLHF
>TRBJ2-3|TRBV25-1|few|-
TGTGCCAGCAGTGACCGGACCGTCGCAGATACGCAGTATTTT
CASSDRTVADTQYF
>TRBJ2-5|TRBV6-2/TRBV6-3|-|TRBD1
TGTGCCAGCAGTTTCCCCGGGACAGGGGGCGAAGAGACCCAGTACTTC
CASSFPGTGGEETQYF
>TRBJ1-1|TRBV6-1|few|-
TGTGCCAGCAGTGAAGGACAGCTGAACACTGAAGCTTTCTTT
CASSEGQLNTEAFF
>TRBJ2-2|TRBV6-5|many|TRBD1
TGTGCCAGCTCATTAGGGGGACAGGGGGCCCACACCGGGGAGCTGTTTTTT
CASSLGGQGAHTGELFF
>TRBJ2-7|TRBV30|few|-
TGTGCCTGGAGGGGGGCAGACTATTCCTACGAGCAGTACTTC
CAWRGADYSYEQYF
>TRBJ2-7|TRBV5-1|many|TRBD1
TGCGCCAGCAGCTTGGTCCCAGGGGGCTACGAGCAGTACTTC
CASSLVPGGYEQYF
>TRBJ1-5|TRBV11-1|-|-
TGTGCCAGCGTCGGCAGCTATAGCAATCAGCCCCAGCATTTT
CASVGSYSNQPQHF
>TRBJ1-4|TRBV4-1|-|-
TGCGCCAGCAGCCAATTACTGAATGAAAAACTGTTTTTT
CASSQLLNEKLFF